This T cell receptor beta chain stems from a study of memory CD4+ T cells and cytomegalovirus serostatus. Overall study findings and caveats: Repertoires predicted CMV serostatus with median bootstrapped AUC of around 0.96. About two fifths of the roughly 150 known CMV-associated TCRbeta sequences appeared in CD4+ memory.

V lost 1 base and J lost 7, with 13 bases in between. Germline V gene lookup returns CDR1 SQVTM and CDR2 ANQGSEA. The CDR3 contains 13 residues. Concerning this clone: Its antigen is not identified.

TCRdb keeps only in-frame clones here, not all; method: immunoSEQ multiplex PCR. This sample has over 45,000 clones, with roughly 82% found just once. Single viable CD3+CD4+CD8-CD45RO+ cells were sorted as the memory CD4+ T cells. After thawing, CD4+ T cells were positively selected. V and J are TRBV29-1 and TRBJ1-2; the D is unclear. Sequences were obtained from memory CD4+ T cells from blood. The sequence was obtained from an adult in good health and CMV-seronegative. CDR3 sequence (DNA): TGCAGCGTTGAAGGCAACCCAGGTGGTGGCTACACCTTC. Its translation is CSVEGNPGGGYTF.